What follows are 26 T cell receptor beta chains derived from one specimen sequenced in a study of T cells in Graves' hyperthyroidism and ophthalmopathy. Regions amplified from RNA transcripts were the TCR beta CDR3 regions. The HTBI primer set served for first-round RT-PCR of the TCR CDR3. Each CDR3 protein gets one entry after TCRdb re-called the multiplex PCR reads with MiXCR. The sample lists approximately 480,000 distinct CDR3 sequences; less than 25% were seen once. Sequencing was done on a sample of blood. Receptor source: a man aged 18 to 35 with Graves' hyperthyroidism.

The chain joins TRBV12-5 to TRBJ2-3; no clear D gene. Between the trimmed V and J ends, which lost 1 base and 4 bases, there was a span of 12 bases. This CDR3 is built from 15 residues. In germline, CDR1 is LGHNT, CDR2 FRNRAP. The CDR3 DNA sequence: TGTGCTAGTGGTTTGGCCTCGAAGGTAGCAGATACGCAGTATTTT. As protein: CASGLASKVADTQYF.

This clonotype has a handful of counts. The V call is TRBV13, the J call TRBJ1-3, with TRBD1 matching over 7 bases. This CDR3 comprises 14 residues. The V gene end was trimmed by 5 bases and the J gene end by 1 base; junction bases not matched to a gene: 2. Germline V gene data show CDR1 as PRHDT and CDR2 as FYEKMQ (reference sequence). The CDR3 spells CASSMTGSGNTIYF. The CDR3, as DNA: TGTGCCAGCAGCATGACAGGGTCTGGAAACACCATATATTTT.

The genes are TRBV28 and TRBJ2-7; 12 nucleotides align to TRBD2. The CDR3 runs to 15 residues. Germline V gene sequence: CDR1 MDHEN, CDR2 SYDVKM. The V and J ends lost 1 base and 11 bases, in that order; junction bases with no gene match: 9. CDR3 protein: CASSLFSRLAGDEYF. For the CDR3, the DNA is TGTGCCAGCAGTTTATTCTCTAGACTAGCGGGAGACGAGTACTTC. Full variable domain (rest looked up from reference TRBV28 and TRBJ2-7): DVKVTQSSRYLVKRTGEKVFLECVQDMDHENMFWYRQDPGLGLRLIYFSYDVKMKEKGDIPEGYSVSREKKERFSLILESASTNQTSMYLCASSLFSRLAGDEYFGPGTRLTVT.

This clonotype was observed at least ten times. The chain employs TRBV19 and TRBJ1-5; D is perhaps TRBD1 (6 bases). Germline values: CDR1 LNHDA, CDR2 SQIVND (reference sequence). V was clipped by 8 bases and J by 11 bases, with 28 bases between them. This CDR3 spans 16 amino acids. This CDR3 is CASAPRSSGAFDAQHF. The CDR3 DNA reads TGTGCCAGTGCCCCACGAAGCTCAGGGGCCTTTGATGCCCAGCATTTT.

This clonotype has at least ten counts. This chain connects TRBV6-5 to TRBJ1-1, with D uncertain. V was trimmed by 2 bases and J by 1 base, leaving 11 bases between them. Germline values: CDR1 MNHEY, CDR2 SVGAGI. This CDR3 region has 15 residues. CDR3 coding DNA: TGTGCCAGCAGTTACGTTAGAGGCCGGAACACTGAAGCTTTCTTT. Its protein is CASSYVRGRNTEAFF.

This clonotype was seen repeatedly, ten times or more. CDR3 in DNA: TGCGCCAGCAGCCCGCTGGGGGTCCCGGAGACCCAGTACTTC. This codes for CASSPLGVPETQYF. The chain employs TRBV4-1 and TRBJ2-5, with D perhaps TRBD1 or TRBD2 (5 bases each). This CDR3 is built from 14 residues. Germline values: CDR1 MGHRA, CDR2 YSYEKL. Trimming pared 4 bases from V and 5 bases from J, leaving 14 bases between.

This clonotype came up many times. The chain carries TRBV5-6 and TRBJ1-1; D is undetermined. This CDR3 has 13 residues. Trimming removed 6 bases at V and 4 bases at J, with 13 bases between. Germline V gene sequence: CDR1 SGHDT, CDR2 YYEEEE. CDR3 sequence: CASTLKGVTEAFF. The CDR3 DNA follows: TGTGCCAGCACACTAAAAGGTGTCACTGAAGCTTTCTTT.

This clonotype was seen many times. V gene TRBV12-3 or TRBV12-4 combines with J gene TRBJ2-2; D possibly corresponds to TRBD1 (5 bases). This CDR3 region has 13 residues. V lost 8 bases to trimming and J lost 0 bases, with 7 bases between them. This CDR3 reads CASGAPNTGELFF. CDR3 DNA: TGTGCCAGCGGGGCCCCGAACACCGGGGAGCTGTTTTTT.

This clonotype occurred many times. V usage is TRBV2 and J usage is TRBJ2-7; D is unresolved. V lost 3 bases to trimming and J lost 0 bases, with 12 bases between them. Germline V gives CDR1 SNHLY, CDR2 FYNNEI. There are 15 residues in the CDR3. CDR3 DNA sequence: TGTGCCAGCAGTGAGGTGGCTTGGGACTCCTACGAGCAGTACTTC. It is translated as CASSEVAWDSYEQYF.

This clonotype has just a few counts. This CDR3 is CASRLGAFWTEAFF. CDR3 coding DNA: TGTGCCAGCAGGCTGGGAGCTTTTTGGACTGAAGCTTTCTTT. V and J are TRBV6-2 or TRBV6-3 and TRBJ1-1; D unclear. The germline V gene encodes CDR1 MNHEY and CDR2 SVGEGT. The CDR3 totals 14 residues. V was pared by 6 bases and J by 5 bases, with 16 bases between.

This clonotype has at least ten counts. The rearrangement joins TRBV7-2 to TRBJ2-5; 8 bases are a match to TRBD2. The germline gives CDR1 SGHTA, CDR2 FQGNSA. This CDR3 is built from 14 residues. V lost 3 bases and J lost 5; bases outside the gene matches: 5. CDR3 coding DNA: TGTGCCAGCAGCTTCCGCGGGGGGCTGGAGACCCAGTACTTC. Translating gives CASSFRGGLETQYF.

This clonotype was counted ten times or more. The rearrangement uses TRBV6-2 or TRBV6-3 and TRBJ1-1; tentatively, D is TRBD1 (5 bases). Deletions cut 2 bases from V and 4 bases from J, with 17 bases between. Looked up from germline, CDR1 is MNHEY and CDR2 is SVGEGT. This CDR3 contains 16 residues. Here the CDR3 DNA reads TGTGCCAGCAGTTACCAGACCCCAGGGTTTAGCACTGAAGCTTTCTTT. Residues: CASSYQTPGFSTEAFF.

This sequence joins TRBV24-1 and TRBJ2-2, with D unresolved. CDR3 size: 17 residues. Trimming left V 6 bases short and J 0 bases short, with 16 bases between. CDR1 is KGHDR and CDR2 is SFDVKD in the germline V gene. The CDR3 DNA sequence: TGTGCCACCAGTAGGCGGCCGGCTCCCTCGAACACCGGGGAGCTGTTTTTT. This translates into CATSRRPAPSNTGELFF.

The table lists this clonotype with many counts. The CDR3 nucleotides read TGTGCCAGCAGCAAGTGGGTCGACACCGGGGAGCTGTTTTTT. It is translated as CASSKWVDTGELFF. This chain uses TRBV11-2 with TRBJ2-2; no reliable D call. The germline V and J ends were trimmed by 5 bases and 3 bases, with 10 bases remaining between them. The CDR3 has 14 residues. Looked up from germline, CDR1 is SGHAT and CDR2 is FQNNGV. The complete variable domain, with remaining parts taken from reference TRBV11-2 and TRBJ2-2, reads EAGVAQSPRYKIIEKRQSVAFWCNPISGHATLYWYQQILGQGPKLLIQFQNNGVVDDSQLPKDRFSAERLKGVDSTLKIQPAKLEDSAVYLCASSKWVDTGELFFGEGSRLTVL.

This clonotype was seen ten or more times. V and J are TRBV20-1 and TRBJ1-2; D remains ambiguous. Germline V gives CDR1 DFQATT, CDR2 SNEGSKA (reference sequence). Trimming removed 6 bases from V and 4 bases from J, with 15 bases in between. The CDR3 length is 13 residues. CDR3 coding DNA: TGCAGTGCAGTCGAAGGGTCTGTCTATGGCTACACCTTC. Amino acid sequence: CSAVEGSVYGYTF.

This clonotype was seen at least ten times. J is TRBJ2-2 and V is TRBV6-1, with 8 bases aligning to TRBD1. The germline gives CDR1 MNHNS, CDR2 SASEGT. CDR3 length: 16 amino acids. Trimming took 4 bases from V and 1 from J; bases not matched to a gene: 5. This CDR3 is CASSGSDRGNTGELFF. Here the CDR3 DNA reads TGTGCCAGCAGTGGCTCAGACAGGGGGAACACCGGGGAGCTGTTTTTT.

The sample holds a few counts of this clonotype. This chain uses TRBV28 with TRBJ2-7; 11 nucleotides align to TRBD2. Germline CDR1 and CDR2: MDHEN and SYDVKM. The trim removed 1 base at V and 5 bases at J, leaving 7 bases unmatched. This CDR3 region has 16 residues. CDR3 coding DNA: TGTGCCAGCAGTTTATCCGGGACTAGCGGCTGGAACGAGCAGTACTTC. Its translation: CASSLSGTSGWNEQYF.

This clonotype showed up many times. This chain uses TRBV6-5 with TRBJ1-1; no reliable D call. CDR3 length equals 13 residues. Trimming left V 0 bases short and J 7 bases short, with 9 bases between. The germline gives CDR1 MNHEY, CDR2 SVGAGI. CDR3 amino acids: CASSYSGTDEAFF. CDR3 bases: TGTGCCAGCAGTTACTCGGGAACAGATGAAGCTTTCTTT.

This clonotype has a handful of counts. The V and J genes are TRBV7-6 and TRBJ2-2; 11 nucleotides agree with TRBD2. J lost 5 bases, V lost 2 bases, and 7 bases had no gene match. The CDR3 contains 17 residues. Germline V gene lookup returns CDR1 SGHVS and CDR2 FNYEAQ. The CDR3 region has the DNA TGTGCCAGCAGCTTATTGCTAGCGGGGGGTCAAACCGGGGAGCTGTTTTTT. Translation gives CASSLLLAGGQTGELFF.

This clonotype was counted many times. The chain employs TRBV5-1 and TRBJ1-2, with TRBD1 identical over 7 bases. This CDR3 region has 13 residues. With V trimmed by 4 bases and J by 4 bases, 4 bases remained unmatched. Germline lookup yields CDR1 SGHRS and CDR2 YFSETQ. The CDR3 reads CASSVGQTYGYTF. For the CDR3, the DNA is TGCGCCAGCAGCGTGGGACAGACCTATGGCTACACCTTC. The entire variable domain, with the rest obtained from reference TRBV5-1 and TRBJ1-2, is as follows: KAGVTQTPRYLIKTRGQQVTLSCSPISGHRSVSWYQQTPGQGLQFLFEYFSETQRNKGNFPGRFSGRQFSNSRSEMNVSTLELGDSALYLCASSVGQTYGYTFGSGTRLTVV.

The chain couples TRBV6-1 to TRBJ2-6, with 9 bases aligning to TRBD2. CDR1 is MNHNS and CDR2 is SASEGT in the germline V gene. J lost 2 bases, V lost 6 bases, and 2 bases had no gene match. The CDR3 runs 15 residues. The chain's CDR3 is CASRGGGAGANVLTF. The CDR3 coding sequence is TGTGCCAGCAGAGGCGGGGGGGCTGGGGCCAACGTCCTGACTTTC.

This chain links TRBV6-2 or TRBV6-3 with TRBJ2-5, with 7 bases aligning to TRBD1. V trimming: 8 bases; J trimming: 1 base; junction bases outside the gene matches: 7. The CDR3 totals 14 residues. Looked up from germline, CDR1 is MNHEY and CDR2 is SVGEGT. CDR3 amino acids: CASRPDRIQETQYF. As DNA, the CDR3 is TGTGCCAGCCGACCGGACAGGATCCAAGAGACCCAGTACTTC.

This clonotype was counted ten times or more. The chain recombines TRBV5-1 with TRBJ2-7, with 8 bases identical to TRBD1. V dropped 4 bases and J dropped 3; count of bases not matched to a gene: 3. The germline V gene encodes CDR1 SGHRS and CDR2 YFSETQ. This CDR3 contains 13 residues. The CDR3 sequence is CASSMGQVYEQYF. The DNA for the CDR3 is TGCGCCAGCAGCATGGGACAGGTCTACGAGCAGTACTTC.

In this sample, this clonotype turned up many times. This chain links TRBV5-1 with TRBJ1-2, with TRBD1 as a possible D gene (5 bases). The V gene lost 2 bases and the J gene lost 4 bases, with 9 bases spanning the gap. This CDR3 spans 13 amino acids. The germline V gene encodes CDR1 SGHRS and CDR2 YFSETQ. This chain's CDR3 is CASSFEGSYGYTF. CDR3 in DNA: TGCGCCAGCAGCTTTGAGGGGAGCTATGGCTACACCTTC.

CDR3 loop: CASSPPGVVGYGYTF. CDR3 nucleotides: TGTGCCAGCAGCCCCCCCGGAGTTGTGGGCTATGGCTACACCTTC. The V gene is TRBV11-2, the J gene TRBJ1-2; no clear D. The CDR3 is made up of 15 amino acids. Germline values: CDR1 SGHAT, CDR2 FQNNGV. Trimming cost V 5 bases and J 4 bases, with 17 bases left between them.

At least ten counts were recorded for this clonotype. This rearrangement joins TRBV6-1 to TRBJ1-1, with TRBD1 identical over 8 bases. The CDR3 length is 14 residues. J gave up 4 bases and V 8 bases, and 9 bases lay outside the gene matches. Per the germline V gene, CDR1 is MNHNS and CDR2 is SASEGT. The CDR3 DNA reads TGTGCCAGCCACTGGACAGGGTATAGCACTGAAGCTTTCTTT. Encoded protein: CASHWTGYSTEAFF.